This T cell receptor beta chain was identified during a study of blood T cells in healthy people across ages. This clonotype was recorded a few times. A sample-barcoded 5' primer and a J-beta primer mix were used in a second PCR of roughly 6 to 11 cycles. TCRdb redid the calling of the 5' RACE reads with MiXCR, one entry per CDR3 protein. Of roughly 700,000 distinct CDR3 sequences detected, roughly 25% appear once; the ten largest clones hold under 10%. This CDR3 region has 16 residues. CDR1 and CDR2 from the germline V gene are MDHEN and SYDVKM. J gave up 11 bases and V 5 bases, and 17 bases lay outside the gene matches. These data also formed part of another study, on T cells of mothers and their children.

This TCR was sampled from a boy aged 10-17 years in good health. The sequenced sample consisted of blood. This sequence joins TRBV28 and TRBJ2-3, with 9 bases lining up with TRBD1. CDR3 residues: CASSTRQGGDLGEQYF. The CDR3 coding sequence is TGTGCCAGCAGTACACGACAGGGGGGCGACCTAGGGGAGCAGTATTTT.